This T cell receptor (beta chain) emerged from a study of blood T cell repertoires in COVID-19. The CDR3 has 15 residues. Generated by immunoSEQ multiplex PCR, the TCRdb table keeps only in-frame clones and is missing some. The sample lists more than 350,000 clones; more than 70% were seen once. This chain joins TRBV12-1 and TRBJ2-3; the table's D call of TRBD2 was not tested on the DNA. TRBV12-1 counts as a pseudogene. This clonotype was obtained from a woman aged 25 to 39 with COVID-19, enrolled during active disease. Sequencing used peripheral blood. The CDR3 DNA is TGTGCCAGCAGCTCAGAGCGGGAGACGTCAGATACGCAGTATTTT. This gives the protein CASSSERETSDTQYF.